Shown below are 14 T cell receptor beta chains from a single sample sequenced in a study of immune evolution from preneoplasia to lung adenocarcinoma. Produced via immunoSEQ multiplex PCR; TCRdb's table is partial and in-frame only. This table holds about 4,600 clones, roughly 80% found once. Input material: FFPE normal lung tissue adjacent to the tumor. The receptors stem from a person over 45 with lung adenocarcinoma.

J is TRBJ2-7 and V is TRBV11-2; no firm D call. Trimming left V 2 bases short and J 0 bases short, with 11 bases between. The CDR3 is 15 residues long. Per germline, CDR1 SGHAT and CDR2 FQNNGV. CDR3: CASSLSTHSSYEQYF. The CDR3 nucleotides are TGTGCCAGCAGCTTATCCACGCATAGCTCCTACGAGCAGTACTTC.

The chain combines TRBV19 with TRBJ1-5, with D maybe TRBD1 (6 bases). This CDR3 comprises 14 residues. Trimming took 4 bases from V and 4 from J, leaving 11 bases between them. The germline CDR1 and CDR2 sequences are LNHDA and SQIVND (reference sequence). This CDR3 reads CASSNREGNQPQHF. CDR3 nucleotides: TGTGCCAGTAGTAACAGGGAAGGGAATCAGCCCCAGCATTTT. Looking up the rest from reference TRBV19 and TRBJ1-5 gives the full variable domain: DGGITQSPKYLFRKEGQNVTLSCEQNLNHDAMYWYRQDPGQGLRLIYYSQIVNDFQKGDIAEGYSVSREKKESFPLTVTSAQKNPTAFYLCASSNREGNQPQHFGDGTRLSIL.

The chain recombines TRBV4-2 with TRBJ1-4, with TRBD1 identical over 11 bases. The CDR3 spans 16 residues. The ends lost 0 bases at V and 10 bases at J; junction bases unmatched: 7. Germline V CDR1 and CDR2: LGHNA, YNFKEQ. CDR3 DNA sequence: TGTGCCAGCAGCCAAGATTCCGGGACAGGGGGAGCAAAACTGTTTTTT. Residues: CASSQDSGTGGAKLFF.

The J gene is TRBJ2-3, the V gene TRBV28; D unresolved. This CDR3 spans 15 amino acids. The ends were cut back, 6 bases at V and 2 bases at J, with 15 bases in the middle. From germline, CDR1 is MDHEN and CDR2 SYDVKM. The CDR3 spells CASRSGAGHTDTQYF. CDR3 coding DNA: TGTGCCAGCAGATCAGGTGCTGGGCACACAGATACGCAGTATTTT.

J is TRBJ1-2 and V is TRBV28, with a tentative D call TRBD1 (5 bases). This CDR3 is 12 amino acids long. Trimming removed 6 bases at V and 7 bases at J, with 12 bases between. The germline CDR1 and CDR2 sequences are MDHEN and SYDVKM. The chain's CDR3 is CASRLGVSGYTF. As DNA, the CDR3 is TGTGCCAGCAGACTAGGGGTTTCTGGCTACACCTTC.

The count of this clone is one. V is TRBV6-1 and J is TRBJ1-6; D ambiguous. The germline V and J ends were trimmed by 6 bases and 9 bases, with 15 bases remaining between them. The CDR3 is 14 amino acids. The germline CDR1 and CDR2 sequences are MNHNS and SASEGT. The CDR3 DNA sequence: TGTGCCAGCAGGGTTGACGGAGGAATTTCACCCCTCCACTTT. This codes for CASRVDGGISPLHF.

This clone has only a few counts. The chain employs TRBV5-1 and TRBJ1-1; D gene unclear. Germline CDR1 and CDR2: SGHRS and YFSETQ. The V and J ends lost 0 bases and 3 bases respectively, with 12 bases between them. CDR3 length equals 15 residues. The CDR3 nucleotides are TGCGCCAGCAGCTTGGCCGGCACACCTGACACTGAAGCTTTCTTT. It encodes CASSLAGTPDTEAFF.

The chain has TRBV5-1 and TRBJ1-1; no reliable D call. Germline V CDR1 and CDR2: SGHRS, YFSETQ. The CDR3 covers 15 residues. V dropped 1 base and J dropped 1 base, with 11 bases sitting between them. The CDR3 loop is CASSLFSKGNTEAFF. As DNA, the CDR3 is TGCGCCAGCAGCTTGTTCAGTAAGGGGAACACTGAAGCTTTCTTT.

The rearrangement links TRBV5-4 to TRBJ2-2, with D unresolved. Germline assignment: CDR1 SGHNT and CDR2 YYREEE (reference sequence). The CDR3 has 13 residues. Trimming took off 4 bases at V and 6 bases at J, with 10 bases between the two ends. CDR3: CASSTVVAGELFF. As DNA, the CDR3 is TGTGCCAGCAGCACAGTCGTCGCCGGGGAGCTGTTTTTT.

V gene TRBV30 combines with J gene TRBJ1-1; perhaps TRBD1 as D (5 bases). Between the trimmed V and J ends, which lost 3 bases and 4 bases, there was a span of 9 bases. Germline CDR1 is GTSNPN and CDR2 is SVGIG (reference sequence). CDR3 size: 12 residues. As DNA, the CDR3 is TGTGCCTGGAGCCGGGGGATCACTGAAGCTTTCTTT. This codes for CAWSRGITEAFF.

The V and J genes are TRBV2 and TRBJ2-1; TRBD2 matches at 8 bases. The CDR3 sequence is 15 residues long. Germline V gives CDR1 SNHLY, CDR2 FYNNEI. The ends lost 3 bases at V and 5 bases at J; junction bases unmatched: 6. In nucleotides, the CDR3 is TGTGCCAGCAGTGATTGGGGACTAGTGAACAATGAGCAGTTCTTC. Encoded protein: CASSDWGLVNNEQFF.

The rearrangement uses TRBV2 and TRBJ2-1; either TRBD1 or TRBD2 may fit D (7 bases each). Per the germline V gene, CDR1 is SNHLY and CDR2 is FYNNEI. Trimming cost V 3 bases and J 8 bases, with 14 bases left between them. The CDR3 is 14 amino acids. DNA for the CDR3: TGTGCCAGCAGTGAGCGGGGGACAGTCCATGAGCAGTTCTTC. As protein: CASSERGTVHEQFF.

The chain carries TRBV29-1 and TRBJ2-4; D is uncertain. V lost 3 bases and J lost 0, with 9 bases in between. The CDR3 length is 14 residues. Germline V CDR1 and CDR2: SQVTM, ANQGSEA. The CDR3 DNA reads TGCAGCGTTGATTGGGGTCTAGCCAAAAACATTCAGTACTTC. Amino acid sequence: CSVDWGLAKNIQYF.

The V call is TRBV5-1, the J call TRBJ2-7; D is possibly TRBD1 (7 bases). Trimming stripped 4 bases from V and 7 bases from J, with 15 bases between. This CDR3 is 13 amino acids long. CDR1 SGHRS and CDR2 YFSETQ come from the germline V gene. This CDR3 reads CASSLRTGGEQYF. The CDR3 DNA reads TGCGCCAGCAGCCTGAGGACAGGAGGGGAGCAGTACTTC.